This paragraph reports one T cell receptor (beta chain). The antigen is not known. This sample is drawn from a study of T cells in Graves' hyperthyroidism and ophthalmopathy. The authors took PBMCs from about 9.5 ml fresh peripheral blood. Study conclusions and caveats: Most expanded thyroid clonotypes above 0.001 recurred in blood. Ophthalmopathy was told apart from stable hyperthyroidism by a 13 V-J model.

TCR beta CDR3 region amplification was performed from RNA transcripts. Researchers ran a first-round RT-PCR on the TCR CDR3 using the HTBI primer set. TCRdb re-called the multiplex PCR reads with MiXCR, one entry per CDR3 protein. Of approximately 610,000 distinct CDR3 sequences listed, 16% are singletons. CDR3 length: 15 amino acids. From germline, CDR1 is SEHNR and CDR2 FQNEAQ (reference sequence). Trimming left V 4 bases short and J 8 bases short, with 18 bases between. The specimen was blood. The chain combines TRBV7-9 with TRBJ2-1; D possibly uses TRBD1 or TRBD2 (6 bases each). The TCR originated in a woman younger than 30 with Graves' hyperthyroidism. The CDR3 reads CASSSFGGESYEQFF. In nucleotides, the CDR3 is TGTGCCAGCAGCTCCTTCGGGGGCGAGAGCTATGAGCAGTTCTTC.